These 20 T cell receptor beta chains were sequenced from one sample in a study of T-cell reconstitution after alpha-beta-depleted transplantation in children. Preparation of the TCRbeta library used unique molecular identifiers. TCRdb ran MiXCR on the PCR reads and lists one entry per CDR3 protein. The top ten clones hold just over 2% of a sample with 400,000 to 550,000 distinct CDR3 sequences, 8% to 11% of them seen once. The sample was PBMCs, taken before TCRalphabeta/CD19-depleted stem cell transplant. These receptors all stem from a child aged 2 to 10 with inherited bone marrow failure, due to receive a stem cell transplant.

This clonotype was seen more than once but under ten times. The rearrangement links TRBV10-3 to TRBJ1-6; TRBD1 agrees at 7 bases. The germline CDR1 and CDR2 sequences are ENHRY and SYGVKD. The CDR3 length is 15 residues. V shed 4 bases, J shed 4 bases, and the junction held 4 bases outside the gene matches. Here the CDR3 reads CAISAWDSYNSPLHF. In nucleotides, the CDR3 is TGTGCCATCAGTGCGTGGGACAGTTATAATTCACCCCTCCACTTT.

Many counts were recorded for this clonotype. The chain carries TRBV5-1 and TRBJ1-1, with 8 bases that match TRBD1. Looked up from germline, CDR1 is SGHRS and CDR2 is YFSETQ. V lost 7 bases and J lost 0; bases outside the gene matches: 5. CDR3 length equals 14 residues. CDR3 sequence reads: CASQTGDMNTEAFF. The CDR3 coding sequence is TGCGCCAGCCAGACAGGGGACATGAACACTGAAGCTTTCTTT. The complete variable domain, with remaining parts taken from reference TRBV5-1 and TRBJ1-1, reads KAGVTQTPRYLIKTRGQQVTLSCSPISGHRSVSWYQQTPGQGLQFLFEYFSETQRNKGNFPGRFSGRQFSNSRSEMNVSTLELGDSALYLCASQTGDMNTEAFFGQGTRLTVV.

The V call is TRBV7-9, the J call TRBJ1-1, with a tentative D call TRBD1 (6 bases). Germline CDR1 reads SEHNR; CDR2 reads FQNEAQ (reference sequence). The CDR3 sequence is 14 residues long. Trimming shortened V by 8 bases and J by 3 bases, and 16 bases separated the two germline ends. The CDR3 DNA sequence: TGTGCCAGCGGTAAACCGACAGGTTACACTGAAGCTTTCTTT. The encoded protein is CASGKPTGYTEAFF.

This clonotype has at least ten counts. The rearrangement links TRBV7-2 to TRBJ2-1; D perhaps matches TRBD2 (6 bases). Between the trimmed V and J ends, which lost 1 base and 0 bases, there was a span of 10 bases. CDR3 length: 16 amino acids. CDR1 SGHTA and CDR2 FQGNSA come from the germline V gene. The CDR3 loop is CASSLDGRGSYNEQFF. In nucleotides, the CDR3 is TGTGCCAGCAGCTTAGACGGGCGGGGCTCCTACAATGAGCAGTTCTTC.

In this sample, this clonotype turned up a few times. The chain employs TRBV30 and TRBJ2-1; D remains ambiguous. From germline, CDR1 is GTSNPN and CDR2 SVGIG (reference sequence). The CDR3 runs to 11 residues. Trimming removed 3 bases from V and 9 bases from J, with 9 bases in between. The CDR3: CAWSESVEQFF. The DNA for the CDR3 is TGTGCCTGGAGCGAGTCGGTTGAGCAGTTCTTC.

With respect to this clonotype: Just one base apart from a much larger clone, this may be a read error. V is TRBV12-3 or TRBV12-4 and J is TRBJ1-5; the D gene is possibly TRBD1 (5 bases). V was clipped by 7 bases and J by 0 bases, with 13 bases between them. CDR3 length: 15 residues. CDR3 bases: TGTGCCAGCACTGAGCCGGGGCTTAGCAATCAGCCCCAGCATTTT. Translating gives CASTEPGLSNQPQHF.

This clonotype was detected ten times or more. The CDR3: CASSQVGTNYGYTF. CDR3 in DNA: TGTGCCAGCAGCCAAGTCGGTACGAACTATGGCTACACCTTC. The chain recombines TRBV4-2 with TRBJ1-2; no clear D. This CDR3 is built from 14 residues. The germline V gene has CDR1 LGHNA and CDR2 YNFKEQ. The V and J ends lost 1 base and 2 bases respectively, with 8 bases between them.

The rearrangement uses TRBV28 and TRBJ2-7; D not resolved. V was clipped by 6 bases and J by 1 base, with 13 bases between them. The CDR3 consists of 14 residues. Germline values: CDR1 MDHEN, CDR2 SYDVKM. The CDR3 sequence is CASRYSGDSYEQYF. DNA for the CDR3: TGTGCCAGCAGATATTCTGGGGATTCCTACGAGCAGTACTTC.

This clonotype was detected many times. The chain carries TRBV6-5 and TRBJ1-1; 8 nucleotides align to TRBD1. CDR1 MNHEY and CDR2 SVGAGI come from the germline V gene. The CDR3 is 18 residues long. J was trimmed by 6 bases and V by 0 bases; bases with no gene match: 15. CDR3 amino acids: CASSYSFIRTGRSPEAFF. CDR3 sequence (DNA): TGTGCCAGCAGTTACTCCTTTATCCGGACAGGGAGAAGTCCTGAAGCTTTCTTT.

This clonotype was counted ten times or more. This chain uses TRBV20-1 with TRBJ1-1; D may be TRBD1 (6 bases). Germline V gene sequence: CDR1 DFQATT, CDR2 SNEGSKA (reference sequence). V lost 5 bases and J 1 base, leaving 17 bases between the germline ends. This CDR3 comprises 15 residues. In DNA form, the CDR3 reads TGCAGTGCTCCCGACAGGCTCGGAAAGAACACTGAAGCTTTCTTT. This encodes CSAPDRLGKNTEAFF.

The sample holds a few counts of this clonotype. The J gene is TRBJ1-2, the V gene TRBV11-2; 7 bases agree with TRBD1. The CDR3 has 15 residues. Germline CDR1 is SGHAT and CDR2 is FQNNGV. V trimming: 1 base; J trimming: 4 bases; junction bases outside the gene matches: 6. The CDR3 sequence: CASSLVGGDGYGYTF. CDR3 bases: TGTGCCAGCAGCTTAGTAGGGGGCGACGGCTATGGCTACACCTTC.

At least ten counts were recorded for this clonotype. This chain links TRBV29-1 with TRBJ2-1, with D tentatively TRBD2 (5 bases). Per the germline V gene, CDR1 is SQVTM and CDR2 is ANQGSEA. Trimming took off 3 bases at V and 3 bases at J, with 24 bases between the two ends. The CDR3 totals 18 residues. As DNA, the CDR3 is TGCAGCGTTGACCCCAGCGGCCCATTTCATCCCCTCTACAATGAGCAGTTCTTC. Residues: CSVDPSGPFHPLYNEQFF.

In its sample, this clonotype was seen many times. The chain has TRBV7-8 and TRBJ1-3, with unresolved D. There are 14 residues in the CDR3. The V gene lost 1 base and the J gene lost 8 bases, with 12 bases spanning the gap. Germline values: CDR1 SGHVS, CDR2 FQNEAQ. The CDR3 sequence is CASSLDGYPDTIYF. DNA of the CDR3: TGTGCCAGCAGCTTAGACGGCTACCCGGACACCATATATTTT.

In regard to this clonotype: A much larger clonotype is one base distant, so this may be a read error. The gene calls are TRBV12-3 or TRBV12-4 and TRBJ2-1, with 7 positions matching TRBD1. The CDR3 spans 12 residues. As DNA, the CDR3 is TGTGCCAGCAGCAACAGGGGTAGTGAGCAGCTCTTC. Amino acid sequence: CASSNRGSEQLF.

Comment on this clonotype: An end of the junction does not agree with germline; a read error may underlie this. V and J are TRBV27 and TRBJ2-1, with a possible D match to TRBD2 (6 bases). CDR3 length equals 16 residues. Germline values: CDR1 MNHEY, CDR2 SMNVEV (reference sequence). DNA of the CDR3: TGTGCCAGCATTTTAGCGGAGTATAATTCCTACAATGAGCAGTTCTTC. Amino acid sequence: CASILAEYNSYNEQFF.

This clonotype was recorded at least ten times. V usage is TRBV5-5 and J usage is TRBJ2-7, with TRBD2 as a possible D gene (5 bases). This CDR3 is 13 amino acids long. The germline V gene has CDR1 SGHKS and CDR2 YYEKEE (reference sequence). V lost 3 bases, J lost 2 bases, and 9 bases lay in between. CDR3: CASSSHGTYEQYF. As DNA, the CDR3 is TGTGCCAGCAGCTCCCACGGGACCTACGAGCAGTACTTC.

This rearrangement joins TRBV5-4 to TRBJ2-3; 11 bases are a match to TRBD2. The CDR3 length is 15 residues. The J segment lost 4 bases and the V segment lost 5 bases, leaving 6 bases of the junction unmatched. Germline V lookup: CDR1 SGHNT, CDR2 YYREEE (reference sequence). CDR3 protein: CASRRLAGNPDTQYF. CDR3 nucleotide sequence: TGTGCCAGCAGGCGACTAGCGGGAAATCCAGATACGCAGTATTTT.

This clonotype was detected ten times or more. This sequence joins TRBV4-3 and TRBJ1-4; 7 positions match TRBD1. The trim removed 1 base at V and 3 bases at J, leaving 2 bases unmatched. Germline loops: CDR1 LGHNA, CDR2 YSLEER. The CDR3 consists of 15 residues. CDR3 nucleotide sequence: TGCGCCAGCAGCCAAGCCGGGACAGCTAATGAAAAACTGTTTTTT. This encodes CASSQAGTANEKLFF.

This sequence joins TRBV6-1 and TRBJ2-7; D not certain. CDR1 is MNHNS, CDR2 SASEGT, per germline. The CDR3 spans 14 residues. V was clipped by 8 bases and J by 1 base, with 15 bases between them. As DNA, the CDR3 is TGTGCCAGCGGTAGGGTAGCCGTATCCTACGAGCAGTACTTC. Residues: CASGRVAVSYEQYF.

This clonotype came up many times. One junction end disagrees with the germline gene, perhaps due to a read error. The J gene is TRBJ2-7, the V gene TRBV7-7, with D perhaps given as TRBD1 or TRBD2 (5 bases each). The CDR3 contains 13 residues. Germline-derived CDR1 and CDR2 are SSHAT and FNYEAQ (reference sequence). CDR3 region: CASSLTGGRELAF. DNA of the CDR3: TGTGCCAGCAGCTTAACCGGAGGCAGGGAGCTTGCCTTC.